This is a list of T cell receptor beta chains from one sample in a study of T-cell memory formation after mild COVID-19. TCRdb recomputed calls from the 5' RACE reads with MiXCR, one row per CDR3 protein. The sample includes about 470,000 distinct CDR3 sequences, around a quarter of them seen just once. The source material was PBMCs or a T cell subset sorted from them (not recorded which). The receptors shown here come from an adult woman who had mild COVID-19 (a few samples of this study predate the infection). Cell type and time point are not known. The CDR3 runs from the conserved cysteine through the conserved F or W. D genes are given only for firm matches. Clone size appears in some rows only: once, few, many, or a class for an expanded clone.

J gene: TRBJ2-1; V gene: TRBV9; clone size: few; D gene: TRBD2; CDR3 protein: CASSVVSSGGGTYNEQFF; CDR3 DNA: TGTGCCAGCAGCGTAGTGAGTAGCGGGGGAGGGACCTACAATGAGCAGTTCTTC
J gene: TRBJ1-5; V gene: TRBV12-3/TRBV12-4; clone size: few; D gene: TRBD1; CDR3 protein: CASSRLGTGRNQPQHF; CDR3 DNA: TGTGCCAGCAGTCGACTCGGGACAGGGAGGAATCAGCCCCAGCATTTT
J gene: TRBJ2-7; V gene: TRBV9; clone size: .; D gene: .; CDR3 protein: CASSVGGSPYEQYF; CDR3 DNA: TGTGCCAGCAGCGTAGGGGGGTCACCCTACGAGCAGTACTTC
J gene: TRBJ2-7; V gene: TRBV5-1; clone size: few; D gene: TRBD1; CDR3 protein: CASSGGQGYLYEQYF; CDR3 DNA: TGCGCCAGCAGCGGCGGACAGGGGTACCTCTACGAGCAGTACTTC
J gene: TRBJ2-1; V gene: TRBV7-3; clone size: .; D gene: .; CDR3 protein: CASSLSGSLDNEQFF; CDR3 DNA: TGTGCCAGCAGCTTAAGTGGGAGTTTGGACAATGAGCAGTTCTTC
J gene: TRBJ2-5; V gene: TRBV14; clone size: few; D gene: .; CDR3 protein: CASSQVSREETQYF; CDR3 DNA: TGTGCCAGCAGCCAAGTATCCAGGGAAGAGACCCAGTACTTC
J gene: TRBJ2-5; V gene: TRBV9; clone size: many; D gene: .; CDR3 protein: CASSVAPGSIETQYF; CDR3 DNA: TGTGCCAGCAGCGTAGCTCCGGGGAGCATAGAGACCCAGTACTTC
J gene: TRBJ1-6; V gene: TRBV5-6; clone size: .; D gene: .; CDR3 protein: CASRLTDRDNSPLHF; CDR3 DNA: TGTGCCAGCCGCTTGACGGACAGAGATAATTCACCCCTCCACTTT
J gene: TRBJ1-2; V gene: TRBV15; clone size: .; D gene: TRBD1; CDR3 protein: CATSRNPGQGDYGYTF; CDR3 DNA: TGTGCCACCAGCAGAAATCCGGGACAGGGAGACTATGGCTACACCTTC
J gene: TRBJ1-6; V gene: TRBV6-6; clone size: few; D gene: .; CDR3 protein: CASSYGSQGSSYNSPLHF; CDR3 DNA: TGTGCCAGCAGTTACGGGTCCCAGGGGAGCTCCTATAATTCACCCCTCCACTTT
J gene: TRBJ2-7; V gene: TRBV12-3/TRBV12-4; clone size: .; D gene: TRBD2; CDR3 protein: CASSLLAGGTYEQYF; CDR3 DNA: TGTGCCAGCAGTCTCCTAGCGGGCGGTACCTACGAGCAGTACTTC
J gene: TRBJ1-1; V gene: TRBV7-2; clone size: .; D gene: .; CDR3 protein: CASSLQEAPNTEAFF; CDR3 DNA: TGTGCCAGCAGCTTACAGGAGGCACCAAACACTGAAGCTTTCTTT
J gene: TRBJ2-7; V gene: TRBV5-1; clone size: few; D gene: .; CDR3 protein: CASSSGVVGGREQYF; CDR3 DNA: TGCGCCAGCAGCTCCGGGGTTGTCGGGGGGCGCGAGCAGTACTTC
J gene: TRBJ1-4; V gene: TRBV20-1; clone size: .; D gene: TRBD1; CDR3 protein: CSARVPGQGQNEKLFF; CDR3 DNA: TGCAGTGCTCGAGTCCCGGGACAGGGCCAAAATGAAAAACTGTTTTTT
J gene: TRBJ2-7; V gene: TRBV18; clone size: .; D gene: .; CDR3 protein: CASSHLYEQYF; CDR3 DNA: TGTGCCAGCTCACACCTCTACGAGCAGTACTTC
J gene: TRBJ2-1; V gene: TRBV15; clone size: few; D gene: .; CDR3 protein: CATSRDRDSSYNEQFF; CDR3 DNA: TGTGCCACCAGCAGAGATCGGGACTCCTCCTACAATGAGCAGTTCTTC
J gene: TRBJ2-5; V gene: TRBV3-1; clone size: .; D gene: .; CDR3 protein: CASSQMGGRGETQYF; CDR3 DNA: TGTGCCAGCAGCCAGATGGGGGGCCGCGGAGAGACCCAGTACTTC
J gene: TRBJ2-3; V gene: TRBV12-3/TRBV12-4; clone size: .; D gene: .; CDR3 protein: CASKGYTDTQYF; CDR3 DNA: TGTGCCAGCAAGGGCTACACAGATACGCAGTATTTT
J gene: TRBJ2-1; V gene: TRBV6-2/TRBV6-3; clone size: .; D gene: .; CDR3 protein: CASCTRELGREQFF; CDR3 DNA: TGTGCCAGCTGCACACGGGAGCTAGGGAGGGAGCAGTTCTTC
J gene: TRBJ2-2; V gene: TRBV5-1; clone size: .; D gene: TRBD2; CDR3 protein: CASSLTASGGPNTGELFF; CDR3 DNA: TGCGCCAGCAGCTTGACGGCTAGCGGGGGACCGAACACCGGGGAGCTGTTTTTT
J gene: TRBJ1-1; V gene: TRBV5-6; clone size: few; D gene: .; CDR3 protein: CASSSTAMNTEAFF; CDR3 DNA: TGTGCCAGCAGTTCGACAGCTATGAACACTGAAGCTTTCTTT
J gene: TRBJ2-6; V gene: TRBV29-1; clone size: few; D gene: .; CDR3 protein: CSALGGPSSGANVLTF; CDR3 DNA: TGCAGCGCCCTGGGGGGGCCCTCTTCTGGGGCCAACGTCCTGACTTTC
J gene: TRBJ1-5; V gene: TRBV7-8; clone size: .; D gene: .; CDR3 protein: CASSPGRTNQPQHF; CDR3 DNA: TGTGCCAGCAGCCCCGGACGGACGAATCAGCCCCAGCATTTT
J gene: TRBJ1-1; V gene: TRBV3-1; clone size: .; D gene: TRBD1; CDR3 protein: CASSQFKGAQFEAFF; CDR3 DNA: TGTGCCAGCAGCCAATTCAAGGGGGCTCAATTTGAAGCTTTCTTT
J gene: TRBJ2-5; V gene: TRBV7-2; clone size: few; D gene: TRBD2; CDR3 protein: CASSLALAEIETQYF; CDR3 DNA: TGTGCCAGCAGCTTAGCCCTAGCGGAGATAGAGACCCAGTACTTC
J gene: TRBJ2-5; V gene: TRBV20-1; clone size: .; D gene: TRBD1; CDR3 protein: CSAQNIRGTGLQETQYF; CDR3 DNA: TGCAGTGCTCAGAACATACGAGGGACAGGTCTTCAAGAGACCCAGTACTTC
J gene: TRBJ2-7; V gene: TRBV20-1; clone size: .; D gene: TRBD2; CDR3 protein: CSARELAAGVPPYEQYF; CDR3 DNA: TGCAGTGCTAGAGAACTGGCGGCGGGAGTCCCTCCCTACGAGCAGTACTTC
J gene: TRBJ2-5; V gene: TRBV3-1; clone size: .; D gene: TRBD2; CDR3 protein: CASSRKQLAGEQETQYF; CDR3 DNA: TGTGCCAGCAGCCGGAAGCAGCTAGCGGGGGAGCAAGAGACCCAGTACTTC
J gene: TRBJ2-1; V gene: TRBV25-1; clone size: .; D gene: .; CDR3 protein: CASTRLGKNEQFF; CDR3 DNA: TGTGCCAGCACGAGGCTAGGCAAAAATGAGCAGTTCTTC
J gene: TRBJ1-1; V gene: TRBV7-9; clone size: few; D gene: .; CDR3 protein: CASSPPGPLNTEAFF; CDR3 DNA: TGTGCCAGCAGCCCGCCCGGACCGTTGAACACTGAAGCTTTCTTT
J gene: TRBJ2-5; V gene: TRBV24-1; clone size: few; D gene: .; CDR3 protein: CATSDQVQGQETQYF; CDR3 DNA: TGTGCCACCAGTGATCAGGTACAGGGCCAAGAGACCCAGTACTTC
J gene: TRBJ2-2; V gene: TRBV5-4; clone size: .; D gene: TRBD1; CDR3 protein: CASRPSGQGASGELFF; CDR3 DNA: TGTGCCAGCAGACCATCGGGACAGGGGGCGTCCGGGGAGCTGTTTTTT
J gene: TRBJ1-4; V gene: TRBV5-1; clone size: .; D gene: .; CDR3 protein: CASSGEENTLFDRHRIF; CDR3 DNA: TGCGCCAGCAGCGGGGAGGAAAACACCCTATTCGACAGACATAGAATTTTT
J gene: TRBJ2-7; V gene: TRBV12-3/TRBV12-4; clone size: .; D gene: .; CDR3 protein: CASSLSRQAAYEQYF; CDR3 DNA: TGTGCCAGCAGTTTAAGTCGGCAGGCCGCATACGAGCAGTACTTC
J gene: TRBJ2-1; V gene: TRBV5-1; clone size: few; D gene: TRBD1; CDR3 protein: CASRSGQGAYNEQFF; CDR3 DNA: TGCGCCAGCAGGTCGGGACAGGGGGCCTACAATGAGCAGTTCTTC
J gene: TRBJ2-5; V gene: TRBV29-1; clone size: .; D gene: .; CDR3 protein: CSVGRPGESVETQYF; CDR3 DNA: TGCAGCGTTGGACGGCCGGGAGAATCCGTAGAGACCCAGTACTTC
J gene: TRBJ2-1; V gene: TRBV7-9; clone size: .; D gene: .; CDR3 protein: CATTPPTPDNEQFF; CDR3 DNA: TGTGCCACCACACCCCCCACCCCTGACAATGAGCAGTTCTTC
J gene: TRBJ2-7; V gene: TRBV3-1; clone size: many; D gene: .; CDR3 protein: CASSQGREGTTSFYEQYF; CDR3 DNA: TGTGCCAGCAGCCAAGGGCGGGAAGGGACAACAAGTTTCTACGAGCAGTACTTC
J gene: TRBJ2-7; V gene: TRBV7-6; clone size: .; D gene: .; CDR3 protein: CASSLRSALGPSEQYF; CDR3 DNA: TGTGCCAGCAGCTTAAGGTCGGCTCTGGGCCCCAGCGAGCAGTACTTC
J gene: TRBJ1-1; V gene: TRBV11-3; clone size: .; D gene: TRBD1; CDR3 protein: CASSSARQGAGTEAFF; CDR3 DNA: TGTGCCAGCAGCTCCGCCCGACAGGGGGCCGGGACTGAAGCTTTCTTT
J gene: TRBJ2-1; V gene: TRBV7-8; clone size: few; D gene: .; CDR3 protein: CASSLDPGEYNEQFF; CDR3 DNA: TGTGCCAGCAGCTTAGATCCAGGAGAGTACAATGAGCAGTTCTTC
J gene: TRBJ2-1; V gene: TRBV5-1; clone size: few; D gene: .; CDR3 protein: CASSRVGDEQFF; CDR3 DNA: TGCGCCAGCAGCCGAGTGGGGGATGAGCAGTTCTTC
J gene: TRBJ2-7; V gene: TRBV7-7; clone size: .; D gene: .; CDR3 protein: CASSLIWGDSYEQYF; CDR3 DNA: TGTGCTAGCAGCTTAATATGGGGCGACTCCTACGAGCAGTACTTC
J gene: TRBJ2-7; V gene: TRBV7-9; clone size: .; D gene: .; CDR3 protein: CASSTTVYEQYF; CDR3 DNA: TGTGCCAGCAGCACGACGGTTTACGAGCAGTACTTC
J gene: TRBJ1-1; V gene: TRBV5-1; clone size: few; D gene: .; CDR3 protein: CASSPDLALNTEAFF; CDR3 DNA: TGCGCCAGCAGCCCGGACCTGGCCCTGAACACTGAAGCTTTCTTT
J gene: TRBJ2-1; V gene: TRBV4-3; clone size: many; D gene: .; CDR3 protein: CASSQGPYNEQFF; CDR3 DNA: TGCGCCAGCAGCCAAGGGCCCTACAATGAGCAGTTCTTC
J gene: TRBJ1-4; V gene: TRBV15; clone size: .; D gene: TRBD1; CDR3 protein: CATSTDRGLGEKLFF; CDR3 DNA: TGTGCCACCAGCACTGACAGGGGGCTTGGTGAAAAACTGTTTTTT
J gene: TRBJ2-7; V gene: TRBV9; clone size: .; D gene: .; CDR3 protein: CASSVEAGATYEQYF; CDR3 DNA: TGTGCCAGCAGCGTTGAGGCAGGGGCGACCTACGAGCAGTACTTC
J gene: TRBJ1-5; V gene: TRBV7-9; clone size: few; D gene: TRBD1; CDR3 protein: CASSAGQGLNQPQHF; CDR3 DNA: TGTGCCAGCAGCGCCGGACAGGGTCTCAATCAGCCCCAGCATTTT
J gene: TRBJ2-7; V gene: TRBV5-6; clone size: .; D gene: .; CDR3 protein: CASSLGAAGDEQYF; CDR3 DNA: TGTGCCAGCAGCTTGGGAGCTGCAGGGGACGAGCAGTACTTC
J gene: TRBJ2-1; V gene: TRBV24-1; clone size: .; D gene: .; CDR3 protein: CATSDPPSSVSDEQFF; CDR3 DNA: TGTGCCACCAGTGACCCCCCGAGTTCTGTAAGTGATGAGCAGTTCTTC
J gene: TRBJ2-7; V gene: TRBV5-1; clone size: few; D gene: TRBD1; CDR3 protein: CASSLEGTGGPSSYEQYF; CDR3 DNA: TGCGCCAGCAGCTTGGAGGGGACAGGGGGCCCAAGCTCCTACGAGCAGTACTTC
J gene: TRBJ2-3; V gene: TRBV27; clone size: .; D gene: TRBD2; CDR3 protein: CASSLLGSGSPTDTQYF; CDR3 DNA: TGTGCCAGCAGTTTATTGGGTAGCGGGAGCCCCACAGATACGCAGTATTTT